This T cell receptor beta chain was obtained from a study of T cells in Graves' hyperthyroidism and ophthalmopathy. Background on the study: The initial diagnosis was the point when peripheral blood was collected, ahead of any treatment. Study conclusions and caveats: The model's output predicted ophthalmopathy at a median of approximately 6.5 months prior to onset.

In this sample, this clonotype turned up many times. The antigen remains undetermined. CDR3 size: 15 residues. V was shortened by 8 bases and J by 3 bases, with 20 bases between the two germline ends. Uncontrolled infection, other autoimmune disease, pregnancy or lactation led to exclusion. Amplified TCR beta CDR3 regions derived from RNA transcripts. A first-round RT-PCR of the TCR CDR3 used the HTBI primer set. MiXCR, applied by TCRdb to the multiplex PCR reads, yields one record per CDR3 protein. The table has 550,000 to 650,000 distinct CDR3 sequences, roughly 13% seen once. The sequence derives from a woman under 40 with Graves' hyperthyroidism that later progressed to Graves' ophthalmopathy. The chain is built from TRBV12-3 or TRBV12-4 and TRBJ2-7; D is tentatively TRBD1 or TRBD2 (5 bases each). Material: blood. CDR3 in DNA: TGTGCCAGCGGTATGGGGGTGATGAGAGACTACGAGCAGTACTTC. It encodes CASGMGVMRDYEQYF.